This paragraph reports one T cell receptor (beta chain). What it recognizes is unknown. The data belong to a study of T-cell memory formation after mild COVID-19. Whole-study findings and limits: The pre-infection memory compartment contained some responding clones, suggesting cross-reactive memory joined.

5'RACE primed at constant segments yielded TCR alpha and TCR beta cDNA libraries bearing sample barcodes and UMIs. MiXCR, applied by TCRdb to the 5' RACE reads, yields one record per CDR3 protein. The table records 450,000 to 650,000 distinct CDR3 sequences, about a sixth of them present only once. The V gene's germline CDR1 is DFQATT and CDR2 SNEGSKA (reference sequence). V lost 7 bases, J lost 4 bases, and 7 bases stayed unmatched. This CDR3 is 13 amino acids long. The material sequenced was PBMCs or a T cell subset sorted from them (not recorded which). The rearrangement joins TRBV20-1 to TRBJ2-3; 8 bases match TRBD2. This sequence was found in an adult woman who had mild COVID-19 (a few samples of this study predate the infection). Cell type and time point are not known. CDR3 sequence: CSVRGGRADTQYF. DNA of the CDR3: TGCAGTGTACGGGGGGGGAGAGCAGATACGCAGTATTTT.